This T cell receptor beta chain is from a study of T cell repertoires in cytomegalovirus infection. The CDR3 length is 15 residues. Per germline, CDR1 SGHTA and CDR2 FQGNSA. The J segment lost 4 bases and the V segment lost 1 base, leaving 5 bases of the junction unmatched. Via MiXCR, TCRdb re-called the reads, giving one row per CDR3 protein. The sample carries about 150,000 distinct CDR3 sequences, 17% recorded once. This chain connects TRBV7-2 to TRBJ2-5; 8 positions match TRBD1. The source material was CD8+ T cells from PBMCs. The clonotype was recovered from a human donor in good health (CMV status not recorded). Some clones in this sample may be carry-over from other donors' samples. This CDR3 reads CASSLGQGLIETQYF. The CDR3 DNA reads TGTGCCAGCAGCTTAGGACAGGGGTTAATAGAGACCCAGTACTTC.